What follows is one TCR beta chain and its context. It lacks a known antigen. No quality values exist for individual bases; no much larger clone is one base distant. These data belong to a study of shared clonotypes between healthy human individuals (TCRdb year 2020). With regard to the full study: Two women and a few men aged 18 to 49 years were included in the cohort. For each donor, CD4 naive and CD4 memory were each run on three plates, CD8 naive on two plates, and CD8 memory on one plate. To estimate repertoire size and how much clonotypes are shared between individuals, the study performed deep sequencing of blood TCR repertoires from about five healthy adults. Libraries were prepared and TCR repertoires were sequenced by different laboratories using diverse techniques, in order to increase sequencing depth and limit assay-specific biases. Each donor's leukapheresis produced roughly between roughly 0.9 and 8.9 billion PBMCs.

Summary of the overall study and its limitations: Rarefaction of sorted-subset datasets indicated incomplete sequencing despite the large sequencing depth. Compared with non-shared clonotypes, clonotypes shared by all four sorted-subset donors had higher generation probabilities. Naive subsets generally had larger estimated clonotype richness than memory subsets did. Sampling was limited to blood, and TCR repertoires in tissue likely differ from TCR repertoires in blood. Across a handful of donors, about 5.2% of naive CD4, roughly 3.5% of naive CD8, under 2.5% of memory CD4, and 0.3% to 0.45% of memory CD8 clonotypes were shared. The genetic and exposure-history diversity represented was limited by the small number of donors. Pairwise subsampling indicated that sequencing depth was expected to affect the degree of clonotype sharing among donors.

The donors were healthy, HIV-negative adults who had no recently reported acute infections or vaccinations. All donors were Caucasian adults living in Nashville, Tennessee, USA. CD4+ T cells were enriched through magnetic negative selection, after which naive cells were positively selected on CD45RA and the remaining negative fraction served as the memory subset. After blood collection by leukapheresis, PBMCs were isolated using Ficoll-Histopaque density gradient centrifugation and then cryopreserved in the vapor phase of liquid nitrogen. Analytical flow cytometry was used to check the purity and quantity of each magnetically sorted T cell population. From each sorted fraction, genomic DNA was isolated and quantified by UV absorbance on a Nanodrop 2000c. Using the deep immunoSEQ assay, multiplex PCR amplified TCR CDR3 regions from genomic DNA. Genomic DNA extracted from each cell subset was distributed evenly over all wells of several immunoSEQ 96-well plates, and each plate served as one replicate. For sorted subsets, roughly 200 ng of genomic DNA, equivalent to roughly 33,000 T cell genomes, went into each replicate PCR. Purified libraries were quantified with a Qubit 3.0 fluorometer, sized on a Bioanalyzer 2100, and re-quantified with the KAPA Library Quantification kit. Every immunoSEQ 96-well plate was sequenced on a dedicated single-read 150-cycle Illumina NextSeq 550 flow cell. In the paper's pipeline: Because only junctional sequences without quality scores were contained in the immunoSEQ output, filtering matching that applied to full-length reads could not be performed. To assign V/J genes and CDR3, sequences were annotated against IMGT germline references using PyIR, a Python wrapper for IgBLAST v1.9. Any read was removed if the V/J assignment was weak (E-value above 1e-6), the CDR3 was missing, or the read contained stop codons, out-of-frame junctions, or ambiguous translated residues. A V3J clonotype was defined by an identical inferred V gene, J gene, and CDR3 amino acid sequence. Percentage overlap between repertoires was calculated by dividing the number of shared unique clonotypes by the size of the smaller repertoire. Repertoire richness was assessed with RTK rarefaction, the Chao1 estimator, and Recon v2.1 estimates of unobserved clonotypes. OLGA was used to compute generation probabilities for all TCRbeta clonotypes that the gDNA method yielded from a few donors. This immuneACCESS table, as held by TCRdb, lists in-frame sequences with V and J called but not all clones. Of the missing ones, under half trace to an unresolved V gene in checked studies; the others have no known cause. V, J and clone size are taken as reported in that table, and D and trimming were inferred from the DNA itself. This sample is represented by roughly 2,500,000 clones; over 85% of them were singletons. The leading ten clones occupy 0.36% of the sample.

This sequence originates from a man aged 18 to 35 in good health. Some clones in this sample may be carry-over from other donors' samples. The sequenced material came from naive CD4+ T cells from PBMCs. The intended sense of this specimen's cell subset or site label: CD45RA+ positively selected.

CDR3 region: CATAGRERAKNIQYF. The bases read TGTGCCACCGCAGGGCGGGAGCGGGCCAAAAACATTCAGTACTTC. The rearranged segments are TRBV15 and TRBJ2-4, with TRBD2 matching 7 junction bases. From a lookup of the germline V gene (reference sequence), CDR1 and CDR2 are LNHNV and YYDKDF. The cysteine opens and the phenylalanine closes a CDR3 of 15 amino acids. Only CDR3 DNA is held: 45 bases, read in frame from base 1. Germline trimming amounts to 8 bases on V and 1 base on J, with 8 as the count of junction bases outside the gene matches.